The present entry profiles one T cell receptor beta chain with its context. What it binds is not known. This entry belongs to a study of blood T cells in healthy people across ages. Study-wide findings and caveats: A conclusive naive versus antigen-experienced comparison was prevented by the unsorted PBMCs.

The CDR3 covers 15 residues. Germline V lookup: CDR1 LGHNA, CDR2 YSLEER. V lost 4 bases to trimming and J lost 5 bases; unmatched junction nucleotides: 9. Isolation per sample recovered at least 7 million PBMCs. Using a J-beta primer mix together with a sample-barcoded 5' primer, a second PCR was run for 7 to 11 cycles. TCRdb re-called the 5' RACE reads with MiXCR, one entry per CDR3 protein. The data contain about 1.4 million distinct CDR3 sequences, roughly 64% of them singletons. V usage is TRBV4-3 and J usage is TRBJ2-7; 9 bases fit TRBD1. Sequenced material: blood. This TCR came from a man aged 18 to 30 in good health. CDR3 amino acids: CASSPTGTGSHEQYF. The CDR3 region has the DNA TGCGCCAGCAGCCCTACCGGGACAGGGTCCCACGAGCAGTACTTC.